Following are 19 T cell receptor beta chains from one sample sequenced in a study of T cells in Graves' hyperthyroidism and ophthalmopathy. It was RNA transcripts that yielded the amplified TCR beta CDR3 regions. A set of HTBI primers served as the primers for a first-round RT-PCR of the TCR CDR3. Using its own MiXCR run on the multiplex PCR reads, TCRdb lists one record per CDR3 protein. The table records 490,000 or so distinct CDR3 sequences, about 20% of them present only once. Specimen: blood. The receptors were gathered from a man aged 35-49 years with Graves' ophthalmopathy.

This clonotype was seen repeatedly, ten times or more. This rearrangement joins TRBV15 to TRBJ1-1; no clear D. Trimming took off 0 bases at V and 1 base at J, with 9 bases between the two ends. This CDR3 has 15 amino acids. CDR1 and CDR2 from the germline V gene are LNHNV and YYDKDF (reference sequence). CDR3 sequence reads: CATSRELVPNTEAFF. As DNA, the CDR3 is TGTGCCACCAGCAGAGAGTTGGTCCCGAACACTGAAGCTTTCTTT.

In the case of this clonotype: At one end, the junction sequence differs from germline, possibly due to a read error. The gene calls are TRBV7-2 and TRBJ2-2, with TRBD2 matching 11 bases. Germline V gene data show CDR1 as SGHTA and CDR2 as FQGNSA. The CDR3 spans 18 residues. The CDR3 loop reads CASSLGVTSGANTVELFF. The CDR3 DNA reads as TGTGCCAGCAGCTTAGGGGTGACTAGCGGGGCCAACACCGTGGAGCTGTTTTTT.

This clonotype showed up many times. The chain couples TRBV20-1 to TRBJ1-5; D gene uncertain. The CDR3 length is 12 residues. Germline assignment: CDR1 DFQATT and CDR2 SNEGSKA (reference sequence). Trimming cost V 3 bases and J 4 bases, with 7 bases left between them. The chain's CDR3 is CSASDGNQPQHF. CDR3 nucleotides: TGCAGTGCTAGCGATGGGAATCAGCCCCAGCATTTT.

The gene calls are TRBV27 and TRBJ2-7, with a weak D call TRBD1 (6 bases). CDR1 and CDR2 from the germline V gene are MNHEY and SMNVEV (reference sequence). The length of the CDR3 is 14 residues. Trimming removed 5 bases from V and 2 bases from J, with 13 bases in between. CDR3 protein: CASSLREGAYEQYF. The CDR3 region has the DNA TGTGCCAGCAGTCTCCGTGAGGGGGCCTACGAGCAGTACTTC.

The rearrangement joins TRBV11-3 to TRBJ2-1; D remains unclear. Trimming took off 2 bases at V and 0 bases at J, with 8 bases between the two ends. The CDR3 totals 15 residues. In germline, CDR1 is SGHNT, CDR2 YENEEA. The CDR3 is CASSLWVSSYNEQFF. The CDR3 coding sequence is TGTGCCAGCAGCTTATGGGTAAGCTCCTACAATGAGCAGTTCTTC. Full variable domain (rest looked up from reference TRBV11-3 and TRBJ2-1): EAGVVQSPRYKIIEKKQPVAFWCNPISGHNTLYWYLQNLGQGPELLIRYENEEAVDDSQLPKDRFSAERLKGVDSTLKIQPAELGDSAVYLCASSLWVSSYNEQFFGPGTRLTVL.

This clonotype has only a few counts. V gene TRBV4-1 combines with J gene TRBJ2-3; TRBD2 matches at 8 bases. The CDR3 loop spans 16 amino acids. Trimming removed 4 bases from V and 5 bases from J; junction bases left unmatched: 11. Germline V gives CDR1 MGHRA, CDR2 YSYEKL. The CDR3 sequence: CASSPLRGGREDTQYF. Written as DNA, the CDR3 is TGCGCCAGCAGCCCCTTACGGGGGGGCCGGGAAGATACGCAGTATTTT.

This chain links TRBV4-1 with TRBJ2-7; D is perhaps TRBD1 (6 bases). Deletions cut 4 bases from V and 6 bases from J, with 16 bases between. The CDR3 has 14 residues. CDR1 and CDR2 (germline): MGHRA, YSYEKL. The CDR3 sequence is CASSLTQGNSEQYF. The CDR3 region has the DNA TGCGCCAGCAGCCTCACCCAGGGGAACAGCGAGCAGTACTTC.

This clonotype was counted many times. The CDR3 DNA is TGCGCCAGCGCCATGGGAACTGAAGCTTTCTTT. It yields the protein CASAMGTEAFF. This chain uses TRBV5-1 with TRBJ1-1, with D hard to call. V lost 7 bases, J lost 5 bases, and 9 bases lay in between. This CDR3 is built from 11 residues. The germline V gene encodes CDR1 SGHRS and CDR2 YFSETQ.

In nucleotides, the CDR3 is TGTGCCAGCTCACCACCGTGGGTAGCGGAAGGGACCCAGTACTTC. As protein: CASSPPWVAEGTQYF. The chain couples TRBV18 to TRBJ2-5; D perhaps matches TRBD2 (6 bases). Germline CDR1 KGHSH, CDR2 LQKENI. The CDR3 is made up of 15 amino acids. Trimming stripped 0 bases from V and 7 bases from J, with 15 bases between.

This clonotype was detected many times. The chain combines TRBV30 with TRBJ2-7, with 7 positions matching TRBD1. From germline, CDR1 is GTSNPN and CDR2 SVGIG (reference sequence). This CDR3 spans 12 amino acids. V gave up 7 bases and J gave up 7 bases; unmatched junction bases: 10. CDR3 sequence reads: CAFIRQGWEQYF. CDR3 bases: TGTGCCTTCATTAGACAGGGATGGGAGCAGTACTTC. Based on the CDR3 plus reference TRBV30 and TRBJ2-7, the full variable domain is SQTIHQWPATLVQPVGSPLSLECTVEGTSNPNLYWYRQAAGRGLQLLFYSVGIGQISSEVPQNLSASRPQDRQFILSSKKLLLSDSGFYLCAFIRQGWEQYFGPGTRLTVT.

The genes are TRBV19 and TRBJ2-7; D is undetermined. Trimming shortened V by 3 bases and J by 6 bases, and 15 bases separated the two germline ends. Germline CDR1 reads LNHDA; CDR2 reads SQIVND (reference sequence). The CDR3 is 14 amino acids. CDR3 sequence reads: CASSMGRDAGEQYF. The DNA for the CDR3 is TGTGCCAGTAGTATGGGTAGGGATGCTGGCGAGCAGTACTTC.

The sample holds many counts of this clonotype. This sequence joins TRBV20-1 and TRBJ2-7, with D possibly TRBD2 on 5 matching bases. This CDR3 is 13 amino acids long. The germline CDR1 and CDR2 sequences are DFQATT and SNEGSKA (reference sequence). V lost 2 bases and J lost 0, with 8 bases in between. This chain's CDR3 is CSARRGISYEQYF. In DNA form, the CDR3 reads TGCAGTGCTAGAAGAGGGATCTCCTACGAGCAGTACTTC.

The table lists this clonotype with a few counts. The gene calls are TRBV10-3 and TRBJ2-3, with D possibly being TRBD1 or TRBD2 (5 bases each). The CDR3 is 12 amino acids. Per the germline V gene, CDR1 is ENHRY and CDR2 is SYGVKD. The V gene lost 6 bases and the J gene lost 5 bases, with 9 bases spanning the gap. This CDR3 is CAIRGREDTQYF. CDR3 nucleotides: TGTGCCATCAGGGGACGAGAAGATACGCAGTATTTT.

The chain employs TRBV2 and TRBJ2-7; TRBD2 might be the D (6 bases). CDR1 and CDR2 from the germline V gene are SNHLY and FYNNEI. V shed 7 bases and J shed 7 bases, with 11 bases lying between them. This CDR3 has 11 residues. The CDR3 loop is CASTGGLEQYF. CDR3 coding DNA: TGTGCCAGCACTGGAGGGCTAGAGCAGTACTTC. Looking up the rest from reference TRBV2 and TRBJ2-7 gives the full variable domain: EPEVTQTPSHQVTQMGQEVILRCVPISNHLYFYWYRQILGQKVEFLVSFYNNEISEKSEIFDDQFSVERPDGSNFTLKIRSTKLEDSAMYFCASTGGLEQYFGPGTRLTVT.

V gene TRBV9 combines with J gene TRBJ2-5, with 13 bases identical to TRBD2. Germline CDR1 and CDR2: SGDLS and YYNGEE. This CDR3 region has 17 residues. V gave up 3 bases and J gave up 4 bases; unmatched junction bases: 9. The CDR3 bases are TGTGCCAGCAGCGCCGAGCCGGGACTAGCGGGGCGAGAGACCCAGTACTTC. This gives the protein CASSAEPGLAGRETQYF.

This clonotype was counted between two and nine times. The genes are TRBV5-6 and TRBJ1-6; the D is unclear. Germline V gene lookup returns CDR1 SGHDT and CDR2 YYEEEE. Trimming removed 4 bases from V and 14 bases from J, with 19 bases in between. The CDR3 loop spans 14 amino acids. CDR3 in DNA: TGTGCCAGCAGCCCCGCGGGTGGCTTTCAGGCCCTCCACTTT. Its translation: CASSPAGGFQALHF.

The chain has TRBV2 and TRBJ1-3, with D maybe TRBD1 (5 bases). Trimming removed 3 bases from V and 0 bases from J, with 12 bases in between. Germline V gives CDR1 SNHLY, CDR2 FYNNEI. CDR3 size: 16 residues. For the CDR3, the DNA is TGTGCCAGCAGTGATGGGCCCAGGGTCTCTGGAAACACCATATATTTT. Encoded protein: CASSDGPRVSGNTIYF.

This clonotype was counted at least ten times. The chain employs TRBV2 and TRBJ2-7; D is ambiguous. The germline gives CDR1 SNHLY, CDR2 FYNNEI. With 4 bases removed from V and 7 bases from J, the gap between germline ends came to 14 bases. The CDR3 spans 13 residues. DNA for the CDR3: TGTGCCAGCAGTGCCACCCTATCAGGAGAGCAGTACTTC. This gives the protein CASSATLSGEQYF.

The sample holds many counts of this clonotype. The chain uses TRBV2 and TRBJ1-2; D ambiguous. The CDR3 extends over 14 amino acids. The ends were cut back, 7 bases at V and 5 bases at J, with 17 bases in the middle. The germline gives CDR1 SNHLY, CDR2 FYNNEI. The DNA of the CDR3 is TGTGCCAGCATGTTGAAGGGCTCCTCGTATGGCTACACCTTC. Amino acid sequence: CASMLKGSSYGYTF.